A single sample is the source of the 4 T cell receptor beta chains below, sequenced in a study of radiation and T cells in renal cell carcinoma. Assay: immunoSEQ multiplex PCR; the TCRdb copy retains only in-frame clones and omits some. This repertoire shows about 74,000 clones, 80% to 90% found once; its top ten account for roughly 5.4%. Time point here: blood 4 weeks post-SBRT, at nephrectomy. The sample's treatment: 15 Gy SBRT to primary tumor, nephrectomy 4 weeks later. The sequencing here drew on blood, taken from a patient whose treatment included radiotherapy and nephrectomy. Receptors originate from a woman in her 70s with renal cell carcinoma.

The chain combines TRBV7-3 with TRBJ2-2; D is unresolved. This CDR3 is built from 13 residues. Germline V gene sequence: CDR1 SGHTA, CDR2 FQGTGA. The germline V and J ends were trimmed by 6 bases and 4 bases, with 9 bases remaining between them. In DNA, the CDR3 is TGTGCCAGCAGTTTGACACCCACCGGGGAGCTGTTTTTT. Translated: CASSLTPTGELFF.

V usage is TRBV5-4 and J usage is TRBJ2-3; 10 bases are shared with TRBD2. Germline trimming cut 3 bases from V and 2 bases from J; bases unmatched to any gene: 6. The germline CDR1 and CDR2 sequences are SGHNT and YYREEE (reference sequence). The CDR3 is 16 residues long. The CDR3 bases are TGTGCCAGCAGCTCCCAAGCGGGGGGGACCACAGATACGCAGTATTTT. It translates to CASSSQAGGTTDTQYF.

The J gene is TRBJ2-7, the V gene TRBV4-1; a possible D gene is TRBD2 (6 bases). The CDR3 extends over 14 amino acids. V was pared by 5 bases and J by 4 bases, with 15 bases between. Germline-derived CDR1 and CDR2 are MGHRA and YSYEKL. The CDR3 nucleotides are TGCGCCAGCAGCTCCCGGACTACCGCTTACGAGCAGTACTTC. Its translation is CASSSRTTAYEQYF.

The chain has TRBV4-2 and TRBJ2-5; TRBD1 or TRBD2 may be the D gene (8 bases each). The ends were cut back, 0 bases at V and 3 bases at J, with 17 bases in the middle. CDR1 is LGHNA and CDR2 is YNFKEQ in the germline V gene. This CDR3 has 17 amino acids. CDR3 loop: CASSQDLGQGLEETQYF. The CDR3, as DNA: TGTGCCAGCAGCCAAGATCTTGGACAGGGACTAGAAGAGACCCAGTACTTC.